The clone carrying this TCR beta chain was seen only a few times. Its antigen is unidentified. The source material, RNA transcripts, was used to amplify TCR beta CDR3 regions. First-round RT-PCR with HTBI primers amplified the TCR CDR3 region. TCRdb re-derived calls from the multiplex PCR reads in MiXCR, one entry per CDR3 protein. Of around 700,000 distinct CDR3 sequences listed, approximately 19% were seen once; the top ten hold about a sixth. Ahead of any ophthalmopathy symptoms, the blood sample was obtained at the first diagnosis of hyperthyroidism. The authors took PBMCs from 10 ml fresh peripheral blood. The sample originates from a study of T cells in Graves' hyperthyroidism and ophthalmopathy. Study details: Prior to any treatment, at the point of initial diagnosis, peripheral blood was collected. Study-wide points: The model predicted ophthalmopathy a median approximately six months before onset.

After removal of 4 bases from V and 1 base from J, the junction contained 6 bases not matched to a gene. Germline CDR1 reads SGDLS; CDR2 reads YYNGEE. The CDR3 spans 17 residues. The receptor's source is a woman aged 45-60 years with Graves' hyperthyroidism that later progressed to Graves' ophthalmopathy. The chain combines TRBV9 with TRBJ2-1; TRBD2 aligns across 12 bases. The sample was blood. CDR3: CASSSGLAGPSYNEQFF. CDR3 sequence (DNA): TGTGCCAGCAGCTCCGGACTAGCGGGGCCTTCCTACAATGAGCAGTTCTTC.